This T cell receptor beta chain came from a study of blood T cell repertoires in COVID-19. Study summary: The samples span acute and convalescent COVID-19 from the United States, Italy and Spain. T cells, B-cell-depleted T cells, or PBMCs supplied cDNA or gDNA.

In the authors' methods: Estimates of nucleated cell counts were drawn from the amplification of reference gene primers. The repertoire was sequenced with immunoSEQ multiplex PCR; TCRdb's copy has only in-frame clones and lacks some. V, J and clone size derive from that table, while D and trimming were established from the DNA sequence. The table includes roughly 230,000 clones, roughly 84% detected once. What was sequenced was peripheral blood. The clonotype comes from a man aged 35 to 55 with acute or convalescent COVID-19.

CDR3 DNA: TGTGCCAGCTCATCGGGGAACACTGAAGCTTTCTTT. Protein sequence: CASSSGNTEAFF. The chain is built from TRBV18 and TRBJ1-1; no reliable D call. Trimming left V 5 bases short and J 1 base short, with 5 bases between. This CDR3 spans 12 amino acids. Per the germline V gene, CDR1 is KGHSH and CDR2 is LQKENI.